This passage covers 17 T cell receptor beta chains from one sample sequenced in a study of T cells in Graves' hyperthyroidism and ophthalmopathy. Amplified regions were TCR beta CDR3 sequences from RNA transcripts. Initially, a first-round RT-PCR of the TCR CDR3 employed the HTBI primer set. TCRdb fed the multiplex PCR reads into MiXCR, producing one record per CDR3 protein. The sample has about 700,000 distinct CDR3 sequences, 12% to 15% seen once. Sequences were obtained from blood. The source of these receptors is a woman aged 18 to 35 with Graves' hyperthyroidism.

V and J are TRBV6-2 or TRBV6-3 and TRBJ2-1; D uncertain. The CDR3 sequence is 13 residues long. Per germline, CDR1 MNHEY and CDR2 SVGEGT. V dropped 4 bases and J dropped 7 bases, with 11 bases sitting between them. In DNA, the CDR3 is TGTGCCAGCAGTTCAAATCATCGGAATGAGCAGTTCTTC. Translation: CASSSNHRNEQFF.

This clonotype was counted ten times or more. The chain joins TRBV2 to TRBJ2-3; TRBD1 might be the D (6 bases). Germline CDR1 SNHLY, CDR2 FYNNEI. The V gene lost 7 bases and the J gene lost 0 bases, with 17 bases spanning the gap. There are 16 residues in the CDR3. The CDR3 region is CASNPIWGTSTDTQYF. Written as DNA, the CDR3 is TGTGCCAGCAACCCGATCTGGGGGACAAGCACAGATACGCAGTATTTT.

This clonotype was seen a handful of times. The chain employs TRBV5-6 and TRBJ1-6; a weak D match, TRBD1 (6 bases). Germline V gives CDR1 SGHDT, CDR2 YYEEEE. Deletions cut 0 bases from V and 6 bases from J, with 13 bases between. The CDR3 has 16 amino acids. CDR3 DNA sequence: TGTGCCAGCAGCTTGGATGGAGGGGGACCTAATTCACCCCTCCACTTT. This sequence encodes CASSLDGGGPNSPLHF.

Many counts were recorded for this clonotype. The V call is TRBV15, the J call TRBJ1-5; a weak D match, TRBD1 (5 bases). The CDR3 is made up of 15 amino acids. Germline CDR1 and CDR2: LNHNV and YYDKDF (reference sequence). V shed 3 bases and J shed 3 bases, with 12 bases lying between them. This CDR3 reads CATSSWGGANQPQHF. CDR3 nucleotide sequence: TGTGCCACCAGCAGTTGGGGAGGGGCCAATCAGCCCCAGCATTTT. Drawing the rest from reference TRBV15 and TRBJ1-5, the complete variable domain is DAMVIQNPRYQVTQFGKPVTLSCSQTLNHNVMYWYQQKSSQAPKLLFHYYDKDFNNEADTPDNFQSRRPNTSFCFLDIRSPGLGDTAMYLCATSSWGGANQPQHFGDGTRLSIL.

This clonotype was recorded at least ten times. The rearrangement links TRBV12-3 or TRBV12-4 to TRBJ2-5; D remains ambiguous. The CDR3 loop spans 13 amino acids. V was clipped by 5 bases and J by 7 bases, with 14 bases between them. The CDR3 reads CASSPSGWGTQYF. The CDR3 region has the DNA TGTGCCAGCAGTCCCTCTGGGTGGGGGACCCAGTACTTC.

V usage is TRBV19 and J usage is TRBJ2-1; TRBD1 is a possible D gene (6 bases). The CDR3 has 13 amino acids. In germline, CDR1 is LNHDA, CDR2 SQIVND (reference sequence). Deletions cut 6 bases from V and 14 bases from J, with 20 bases between. This CDR3 reads CASRPGLTGTEFF. The CDR3 DNA reads TGTGCCAGTAGGCCTGGATTGACAGGAACGGAGTTCTTC.

The gene calls are TRBV29-1 and TRBJ2-7, with a possible D match to TRBD1 (5 bases). The germline V gene has CDR1 SQVTM and CDR2 ANQGSEA. The CDR3 contains 15 residues. The germline V and J ends were trimmed by 2 bases and 0 bases, with 14 bases remaining between them. The CDR3 sequence is CSVELLGAGSYEQYF. For the CDR3, the DNA is TGCAGCGTTGAATTGTTAGGGGCCGGCTCCTACGAGCAGTACTTC.

This clonotype was seen at least ten times. The V call is TRBV7-2, the J call TRBJ2-7, with 10 bases matching TRBD2. The CDR3 spans 15 residues. V dropped 2 bases and J dropped 3; count of bases not matched to a gene: 4. CDR1 SGHTA and CDR2 FQGNSA come from the germline V gene. CDR3 bases: TGTGCCAGCAGCTTACAGCCTAGCGGGAGCTACGAGCAGTACTTC. Translating gives CASSLQPSGSYEQYF.

This clonotype was recorded many times. The rearrangement uses TRBV5-6 and TRBJ1-1, with 7 positions matching TRBD1. This CDR3 has 14 amino acids. Trimming cost V 4 bases and J 1 base; bases outside gene matches: 4. Germline V gene data show CDR1 as SGHDT and CDR2 as YYEEEE. The CDR3 nucleotides read TGTGCCAGCAGCGATCGGGACAGGAACACTGAAGCTTTCTTT. Translation gives CASSDRDRNTEAFF.

The chain employs TRBV12-3 or TRBV12-4 and TRBJ2-1; 10 bases are a match to TRBD2. V lost 4 bases, J lost 7 bases, and 13 bases stayed unmatched. This CDR3 comprises 17 residues. CDR3 amino acids: CASSSASGSLIGNEQFF. The CDR3 bases are TGTGCCAGCAGTTCGGCTAGCGGGAGTCTTATCGGAAATGAGCAGTTCTTC.

This clonotype was seen more than once but under ten times. This may stem from a read error, because a much larger clone lies one nucleotide away. The chain joins TRBV10-3 to TRBJ1-1; no firm D call. The CDR3 is 12 amino acids. Germline CDR1 ENHRY, CDR2 SYGVKD. With 6 bases removed from V and 1 base from J, the gap between germline ends came to 6 bases. The CDR3 here is CAIREGNTEAFF. The DNA of the CDR3 is TGTGCCATCAGAGAGGGGAACACTGAAGCTTTCTTT.

This rearrangement joins TRBV19 to TRBJ2-1; possibly TRBD2 for D (5 bases). The CDR3 contains 16 residues. In germline, CDR1 is LNHDA, CDR2 SQIVND (reference sequence). Trimming took off 1 base at V and 2 bases at J, with 12 bases between the two ends. The CDR3 region has the DNA TGTGCCAGTAGTATAGGTGGGAGTGGCACCTACAATGAGCAGTTCTTC. Amino acid sequence: CASSIGGSGTYNEQFF.

In its sample, this clonotype was seen many times. The rearrangement joins TRBV12-3 or TRBV12-4 to TRBJ1-2; a weak D match, TRBD1 (6 bases). This CDR3 spans 15 amino acids. With 3 bases removed from V and 8 bases from J, the gap between germline ends came to 19 bases. The CDR3 is CASSFGGGRGPGYTF. Here the CDR3 DNA reads TGTGCCAGCAGTTTCGGAGGGGGACGGGGGCCGGGCTACACCTTC.

This clonotype was recorded a few times. The chain joins TRBV2 to TRBJ2-7, with D perhaps TRBD1 (5 bases). Trimming pared 4 bases from V and 6 bases from J, leaving 16 bases between. Germline V gene data show CDR1 as SNHLY and CDR2 as FYNNEI. The CDR3 loop spans 14 amino acids. The DNA of the CDR3 is TGTGCCAGCAGTGTGGCCAGGGCGGTCGCCGAGCAGTACTTC. Translation gives CASSVARAVAEQYF.

Ten or more counts support this clonotype. This sequence joins TRBV20-1 and TRBJ2-3; 8 bases line up with TRBD2. From germline, CDR1 is DFQATT and CDR2 SNEGSKA (reference sequence). The V segment lost 5 bases and the J segment 5 bases; nucleotides outside the gene matches: 18. The CDR3 loop spans 17 amino acids. In DNA, the CDR3 is TGCAGTGCTGGGCTCGTGACACGAGCGGGAGTAGGAGATACGCAGTATTTT. Translation: CSAGLVTRAGVGDTQYF.

The table lists this clonotype with a few counts. This rearrangement joins TRBV27 to TRBJ2-3, with 8 bases fitting TRBD1. The V segment lost 3 bases and the J segment 13 bases; nucleotides outside the gene matches: 9. Germline V gives CDR1 MNHEY, CDR2 SMNVEV (reference sequence). The CDR3 contains 13 residues. CDR3 loop: CASSFDRGYRKYF. The CDR3, as DNA: TGTGCCAGCAGTTTTGACAGGGGCTACAGGAAGTATTTT.

For this clonotype: An end of the junction does not agree with germline; a read error may underlie this. The chain has TRBV20-1 and TRBJ2-7, with D maybe TRBD2 (6 bases). The length of the CDR3 is 14 residues. Germline assignment: CDR1 DFQATT and CDR2 SNEGSKA (reference sequence). The CDR3 region is CSAYSGRSSCEQYF. The CDR3 DNA is TGCAGTGCTTACAGCGGGCGGAGCTCCTGCGAGCAGTACTTC.